The 11 T cell receptor beta chains below come from one sample, sequenced in a study of blood T cell repertoires in COVID-19. The method was immunoSEQ multiplex PCR; TCRdb's version includes in-frame clones alone and lacks a portion of them. The sample has about 370,000 clones; over 75% are singletons. The sample consisted of peripheral blood. Receptor source: a woman in her 30s with COVID-19, enrolled during active disease.

This rearrangement joins TRBV28 to TRBJ1-5, with 7 bases that match TRBD1. This CDR3 has 13 amino acids. Unmatched junction bases numbered 1, after V lost 5 bases and J lost 3 bases. Germline CDR1 and CDR2: MDHEN and SYDVKM. CDR3 protein: CASSGQVNQPQHF. For the CDR3, the DNA is TGTGCCAGCAGTGGACAGGTCAATCAGCCCCAGCATTTT.

This chain connects TRBV2 to TRBJ2-4; 8 bases line up with TRBD2. Germline V gene data show CDR1 as SNHLY and CDR2 as FYNNEI. The CDR3 runs to 15 residues. Trimming took 1 base from V and 6 from J; bases not matched to a gene: 5. CDR3 coding DNA: TGTGCCAGCAGTGAAGGGCGGGAGGTTAGAAACATTCAGTACTTC. Translating it yields CASSEGREVRNIQYF.

V usage is TRBV20-1 and J usage is TRBJ2-7; weak D call: TRBD2 (5 bases). Germline loops: CDR1 DFQATT, CDR2 SNEGSKA (reference sequence). Trimming stripped 3 bases from V and 6 bases from J, with 9 bases between. The CDR3 contains 11 residues. The DNA for the CDR3 is TGCAGTGCTAGTGCCGGAGGCGAGCAGTACTTC. As protein: CSASAGGEQYF.

The chain employs TRBV4-3 and TRBJ1-1, with D perhaps TRBD1 (6 bases). Germline V lookup: CDR1 LGHNA, CDR2 YSLEER. V lost 1 base, J lost 6 bases, and 15 bases lay in between. This CDR3 has 15 residues. The CDR3 sequence: CASSQAEGVGAEAFF. In DNA, the CDR3 is TGCGCCAGCAGCCAAGCCGAGGGGGTAGGCGCTGAAGCTTTCTTT.

The gene calls are TRBV7-9 and TRBJ2-7, with D possibly TRBD1 on 5 matching bases. V lost 2 bases and J 4 bases, leaving 12 bases between the germline ends. Germline V gene data show CDR1 as SEHNR and CDR2 as FQNEAQ (reference sequence). The CDR3 has 14 residues. The DNA of the CDR3 is TGTGCCAGCAGCTTACCAGGGCCATCTTACGAGCAGTACTTC. Amino acid sequence: CASSLPGPSYEQYF.

CDR3 region: CASSADGTPPGEQYF. CDR3 DNA: TGTGCCAGCAGCGCCGACGGGACTCCCCCCGGCGAGCAGTACTTC. J is TRBJ2-7 and V is TRBV6-5; D possibly corresponds to TRBD2 (6 bases). V was trimmed by 6 bases and J by 6 bases, leaving 21 bases between them. Germline values: CDR1 MNHEY, CDR2 SVGAGI. The CDR3 is 15 amino acids.

CDR3 residues: CASSVEHYNGELFF. The CDR3 DNA follows: TGTGCCAGCAGCGTAGAACACTATAACGGGGAGCTGTTTTTT. The chain links TRBV9 to TRBJ2-2; D not resolved. Germline CDR1 SGDLS, CDR2 YYNGEE. V lost 0 bases to trimming and J lost 7 bases, with 10 bases between them. This CDR3 comprises 14 residues.

The chain uses TRBV6-2 or TRBV6-3 and TRBJ2-5; TRBD2 agrees at 8 bases. Germline CDR1 MNHEY, CDR2 SVGEGT. CDR3 length: 15 residues. V dropped 2 bases and J dropped 4; count of bases not matched to a gene: 6. CDR3: CASSYDGRARETQYF. The CDR3, as DNA: TGTGCCAGCAGTTACGACGGGAGGGCCAGAGAGACCCAGTACTTC.

The chain uses TRBV7-2 and TRBJ1-5, with D unclear. Germline loops: CDR1 SGHTA, CDR2 FQGNSA. The CDR3 extends over 15 amino acids. V lost 1 base to trimming and J lost 5 bases, with 12 bases between them. The CDR3 region has the DNA TGTGCCAGCAGCTTAGGAGGGCAGCAGTATCAGCCCCAGCATTTT. Protein: CASSLGGQQYQPQHF.

The chain couples TRBV27 to TRBJ2-7; 11 bases are a match to TRBD2. This CDR3 spans 18 amino acids. Trimming took 0 bases from V and 2 from J; bases not matched to a gene: 9. Germline V gene sequence: CDR1 MNHEY, CDR2 SMNVEV (reference sequence). Written as DNA, the CDR3 is TGTGCCAGCAGTTTATCCCTCCCGGGACTAGCGGATACCTACGAGCAGTACTTC. The encoded protein is CASSLSLPGLADTYEQYF.

The chain links TRBV5-1 to TRBJ1-1, with TRBD1 identical over 8 bases. V lost 4 bases, J lost 1 base, and 6 bases stayed unmatched. The CDR3 totals 15 residues. Germline V gene sequence: CDR1 SGHRS, CDR2 YFSETQ. CDR3 nucleotides: TGCGCCAGCAGCCCCAGGGGGACAGGGAACACTGAAGCTTTCTTT. It yields the protein CASSPRGTGNTEAFF.